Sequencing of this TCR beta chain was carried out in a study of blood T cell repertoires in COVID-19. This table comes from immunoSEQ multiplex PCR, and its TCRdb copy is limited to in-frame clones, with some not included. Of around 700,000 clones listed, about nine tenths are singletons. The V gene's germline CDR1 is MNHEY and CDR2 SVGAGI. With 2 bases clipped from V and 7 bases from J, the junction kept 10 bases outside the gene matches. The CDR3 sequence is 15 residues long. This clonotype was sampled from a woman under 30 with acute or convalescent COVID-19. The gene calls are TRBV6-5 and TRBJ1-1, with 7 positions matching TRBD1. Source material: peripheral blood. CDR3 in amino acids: CASSYGRKRQGEAFF. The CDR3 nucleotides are TGTGCCAGCAGTTACGGGCGCAAGAGACAGGGTGAAGCTTTCTTT.